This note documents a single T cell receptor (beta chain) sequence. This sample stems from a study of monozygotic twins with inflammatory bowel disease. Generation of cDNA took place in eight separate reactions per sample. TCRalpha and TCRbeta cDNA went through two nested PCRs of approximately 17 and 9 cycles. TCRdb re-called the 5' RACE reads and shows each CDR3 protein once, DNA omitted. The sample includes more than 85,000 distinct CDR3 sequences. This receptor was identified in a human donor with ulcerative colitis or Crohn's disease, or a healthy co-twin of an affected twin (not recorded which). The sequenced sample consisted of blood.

CDR3 residues: CASRPSGRTYGYTF. The chain links TRBV6-1 to TRBJ1-2; TCRdb's assignment of TRBD1 cannot be checked, as there is no DNA. The CDR3 contains 14 residues. Looked up from germline, CDR1 is MNHNS and CDR2 is SASEGT.